Each of the 31 T cell receptor beta chains below was sequenced from the same sample in a study of cytomegalovirus exposure and HLA in healthy donors. Researchers ran the PCR with 60 Vbeta and 13 Jbeta primers. Sequenced by immunoSEQ multiplex PCR; TCRdb stores in-frame clones only, minus some. Of some 250,000 clones listed, 82% are singletons. The sequenced material came from PBMCs. The receptors come from a woman aged 40 to 55 in good health and CMV-seropositive.

This clone was seen once. V usage is TRBV7-2 and J usage is TRBJ1-2; TRBD1 is a possible D gene (6 bases). CDR1 and CDR2 from the germline V gene are SGHTA and FQGNSA. The CDR3 length is 15 residues. V was clipped by 9 bases and J by 4 bases, with 21 bases between them. The CDR3 spells CASHGRAGAAYGYTF. The CDR3 DNA reads TGTGCCAGTCATGGGAGGGCAGGGGCGGCCTATGGCTACACCTTC.

The chain links TRBV7-3 to TRBJ2-6; D may be TRBD1 (6 bases). The length of the CDR3 is 15 residues. Germline loops: CDR1 SGHTA, CDR2 FQGTGA. Trimming stripped 5 bases from V and 2 bases from J, with 10 bases between. This CDR3 reads CASSPNRAGANVLTF. The CDR3 DNA reads TGTGCCAGCAGCCCGAACAGGGCTGGGGCCAACGTCCTGACTTTC.

This sequence joins TRBV29-1 and TRBJ1-2; D is undetermined. In germline, CDR1 is SQVTM, CDR2 ANQGSEA. Trimming shortened V by 8 bases and J by 4 bases, and 11 bases separated the two germline ends. There are 11 residues in the CDR3. The CDR3 nucleotides are TGCAGCACAGCCGGGGTCTATGGCTACACCTTC. Protein sequence: CSTAGVYGYTF.

V usage is TRBV5-1 and J usage is TRBJ1-2; 7 nucleotides agree with TRBD1. Germline values: CDR1 SGHRS, CDR2 YFSETQ. The V segment lost 4 bases and the J segment 8 bases; nucleotides outside the gene matches: 5. CDR3 length: 12 residues. CDR3 residues: CASSPGQLGYTF. CDR3 nucleotides: TGCGCCAGCAGCCCGGGACAGCTCGGCTACACCTTC.

This clone has more than one count but fewer than ten. CDR3 sequence: CASSLMAGRNTGELFF. DNA of the CDR3: TGTGCCAGCAGCTTAATGGCAGGGCGGAACACCGGGGAGCTGTTTTTT. This sequence joins TRBV7-3 and TRBJ2-2; D possibly corresponds to TRBD1 (5 bases). Germline CDR1 and CDR2: SGHTA and FQGTGA. This CDR3 spans 16 amino acids. Trimming removed 1 base from V and 1 base from J, with 10 bases in between. Supplemented by reference TRBV7-3 and TRBJ2-2, the full variable domain reads GAGVSQTPSNKVTEKGKYVELRCDPISGHTALYWYRQSLGQGPEFLIYFQGTGAADDSGLPNDRFFAVRPEGSVSTLKIQRTERGDSAVYLCASSLMAGRNTGELFFGEGSRLTVL.

J is TRBJ1-3 and V is TRBV30; D might be TRBD1 (6 bases). V dropped 6 bases and J dropped 0 bases, with 21 bases sitting between them. Germline V gives CDR1 GTSNPN, CDR2 SVGIG (reference sequence). The CDR3 loop spans 17 amino acids. DNA of the CDR3: TGTGCCTGCACGACCCCCGGGACACTGCGCTCTGGAAACACCATATATTTT. Amino acids: CACTTPGTLRSGNTIYF.

J is TRBJ2-3 and V is TRBV7-9, with D unresolved. This CDR3 is 14 amino acids long. Germline CDR1 reads SEHNR; CDR2 reads FQNEAQ (reference sequence). Trimming pared 1 base from V and 0 bases from J, leaving 5 bases between. The CDR3 DNA reads as TGTGCCAGCAGCTTAGGGGCAAGCACAGATACGCAGTATTTT. Its protein product is CASSLGASTDTQYF. Variable domain in full (rest from reference TRBV7-9 and TRBJ2-3): DTGVSQNPRHKITKRGQNVTFRCDPISEHNRLYWYRQTLGQGPEFLTYFQNEAQLEKSRLLSDRFSAERPKGSFSTLEIQRTEQGDSAMYLCASSLGASTDTQYFGPGTRLTVL.

The chain is built from TRBV12-1 and TRBJ1-3; TRBD1 was called by the table and not checked on the DNA. TRBV12-1 is reported as a pseudogene. The CDR3 is 16 amino acids. The chain's CDR3 is CASSFLGASSGNTIYF. Written as DNA, the CDR3 is TGTGCCAGCAGCTTTTTAGGGGCAAGCTCTGGAAACACCATATATTTT.

This clone was detected once. This sequence joins TRBV7-9 and TRBJ1-5; the match to TRBD1 covers 9 bases. Trimming took 5 bases from V and 6 from J; bases not matched to a gene: 8. The CDR3 loop spans 15 amino acids. The germline V gene has CDR1 SEHNR and CDR2 FQNEAQ (reference sequence). The CDR3 nucleotides are TGTGCCAGCAGCCTCGGACAGGGGTTAAGTCAGCCCCAGCATTTT. Its translation: CASSLGQGLSQPQHF.

The chain recombines TRBV29-1 with TRBJ1-2; a weak D match, TRBD1 (5 bases). Germline V gene sequence: CDR1 SQVTM, CDR2 ANQGSEA. The CDR3 contains 12 residues. Trimming took 3 bases from V and 4 from J, leaving 9 bases between them. The CDR3 region has the DNA TGCAGCGTTGATCGGGGGAGCTATGGCTACACCTTC. Protein: CSVDRGSYGYTF.

This chain joins TRBV5-1 and TRBJ2-5, with D possibly being TRBD2 (5 bases). Per germline, CDR1 SGHRS and CDR2 YFSETQ. V shed 4 bases and J shed 5 bases, with 18 bases lying between them. This CDR3 region has 15 residues. CDR3 bases: TGCGCCAGCAGCGCCCCCCCTCCGGGGTCTGAGACCCAGTACTTC. This encodes CASSAPPPGSETQYF.

As DNA, the CDR3 is TGTGCCAGCAGTGAAGTCCTGCCCTCTGGGGGCACGCAGTATTTT. It yields the protein CASSEVLPSGGTQYF. The chain uses TRBV2 and TRBJ2-3; TRBD1 might be the D (6 bases). Per germline, CDR1 SNHLY and CDR2 FYNNEI. Between the trimmed V and J ends, which lost 1 base and 9 bases, there was a span of 17 bases. This CDR3 is built from 15 residues.

The V gene is TRBV7-3, the J gene TRBJ2-1, with 7 bases that match TRBD1. The CDR3 spans 15 residues. CDR1 SGHTA and CDR2 FQGTGA come from the germline V gene. V dropped 5 bases and J dropped 6; count of bases not matched to a gene: 10. The CDR3 nucleotides read TGTGCCAGCAGCCCGTCACGGGACAGACCCAATGAGCAGTTCTTC. This encodes CASSPSRDRPNEQFF.

The V and J genes are TRBV19 and TRBJ1-1, with D maybe TRBD1 (6 bases). Germline loops: CDR1 LNHDA, CDR2 SQIVND (reference sequence). Trimming took off 8 bases at V and 2 bases at J, with 18 bases between the two ends. CDR3 size: 15 residues. CDR3 DNA sequence: TGTGCCAGTGAGGACCAGGCAGGGACAAACACTGAAGCTTTCTTT. Translation: CASEDQAGTNTEAFF.

V usage is TRBV4-2 and J usage is TRBJ1-5; 9 nucleotides line up with TRBD1. After removal of 4 bases from V and 4 bases from J, the junction contained 8 bases not matched to a gene. There are 16 residues in the CDR3. The germline V gene encodes CDR1 LGHNA and CDR2 YNFKEQ. The CDR3 is CASSPEQGAENQPQHF. CDR3 DNA: TGTGCCAGCAGCCCCGAACAGGGGGCGGAGAATCAGCCCCAGCATTTT.

This chain links TRBV5-1 with TRBJ2-7, with 9 bases fitting TRBD1. Losses at the gene ends were 3 bases for V and 4 bases for J; bases not matched to a gene: 5. Per germline, CDR1 SGHRS and CDR2 YFSETQ. The CDR3 consists of 14 residues. The CDR3, as DNA: TGCGCCAGCAGCTATTCGGGACAGGGATACGAGCAGTACTTC. Translating gives CASSYSGQGYEQYF.

The chain links TRBV30 to TRBJ1-4, with D unclear. Trimming cost V 6 bases and J 7 bases, with 12 bases left between them. The CDR3 length is 12 residues. Germline CDR1 is GTSNPN and CDR2 is SVGIG (reference sequence). CDR3 DNA: TGTGCCTGCCAAAGTGGCTCTGAAAAACTGTTTTTT. Translation gives CACQSGSEKLFF.

In DNA, the CDR3 is TGTGCCAGTAGTCTCGGGACAGGGGCCTCACCCCTCCACTTT. Protein sequence: CASSLGTGASPLHF. This sequence joins TRBV19 and TRBJ1-6; 10 bases line up with TRBD1. The J segment lost 10 bases and the V segment lost 5 bases, leaving 5 bases of the junction unmatched. Germline loops: CDR1 LNHDA, CDR2 SQIVND (reference sequence). The CDR3 extends over 14 amino acids.

The chain has TRBV30 and TRBJ2-7; D remains ambiguous. This CDR3 comprises 14 residues. V lost 2 bases to trimming and J lost 0 bases, with 11 bases between them. The V gene's germline CDR1 is GTSNPN and CDR2 SVGIG (reference sequence). The CDR3 protein is CAWSFQPSSYEQYF. The CDR3 coding sequence is TGTGCCTGGAGTTTTCAACCCAGCTCCTACGAGCAGTACTTC.

The chain carries TRBV27 and TRBJ2-7; 14 bases are a match to TRBD2. This CDR3 comprises 16 residues. Germline-derived CDR1 and CDR2 are MNHEY and SMNVEV (reference sequence). V dropped 5 bases and J dropped 5; count of bases not matched to a gene: 8. DNA of the CDR3: TGTGCCAGCAGTCTTGCCGGGACTAGCGGGAGCGACGAGCAGTACTTC. Its translation is CASSLAGTSGSDEQYF.

J is TRBJ1-5 and V is TRBV30; tentatively, D is TRBD1 (5 bases). There are 13 residues in the CDR3. Germline CDR1 and CDR2: GTSNPN and SVGIG (reference sequence). Trimming stripped 2 bases from V and 4 bases from J, with 9 bases between. This chain's CDR3 is CAWSLGPNQPQHF. CDR3 nucleotide sequence: TGTGCCTGGAGTTTGGGGCCGAATCAGCCCCAGCATTTT. Full variable domain (outside the CDR3, taken from reference TRBV30 and TRBJ1-5): SQTIHQWPATLVQPVGSPLSLECTVEGTSNPNLYWYRQAAGRGLQLLFYSVGIGQISSEVPQNLSASRPQDRQFILSSKKLLLSDSGFYLCAWSLGPNQPQHFGDGTRLSIL.

The chain recombines TRBV18 with TRBJ2-1, with D perhaps TRBD1 (6 bases). CDR3 size: 17 residues. Germline CDR1 reads KGHSH; CDR2 reads LQKENI. The V gene lost 0 bases and the J gene lost 0 bases, with 12 bases spanning the gap. The CDR3 loop reads CASSPPIGTHSYNEQFF. CDR3 DNA sequence: TGTGCCAGCTCACCACCGATCGGGACACACTCCTACAATGAGCAGTTCTTC.

The chain uses TRBV15 and TRBJ2-1; 12 bases are a match to TRBD2. The V gene's germline CDR1 is LNHNV and CDR2 YYDKDF (reference sequence). V was clipped by 1 base and J by 15 bases; unmatched bases: 10. This CDR3 is 15 amino acids long. The CDR3 loop is CATSRVMGLAGRMFF. CDR3 nucleotide sequence: TGTGCCACCAGCAGAGTCATGGGACTAGCGGGCCGTATGTTCTTC.

This clone was detected only once. The chain combines TRBV6-1 with TRBJ1-1; 8 bases are a match to TRBD1. The CDR3 is 13 amino acids. CDR1 is MNHNS, CDR2 SASEGT, per germline. The trim removed 8 bases at V and 1 base at J, leaving 3 bases unmatched. CDR3 sequence: CASPGQGNTEAFF. CDR3 in DNA: TGTGCCAGCCCCGGACAGGGGAACACTGAAGCTTTCTTT.

This sequence joins TRBV5-1 and TRBJ2-5; TRBD2 matches 11 bases. Germline lookup yields CDR1 SGHRS and CDR2 YFSETQ. The CDR3 runs 17 residues. V dropped 5 bases and J dropped 4; count of bases not matched to a gene: 13. CDR3 amino acids: CASSIVASGRRGETQYF. Here the CDR3 DNA reads TGCGCCAGCAGTATTGTGGCTAGCGGGAGGAGGGGAGAGACCCAGTACTTC.

The genes are TRBV15 and TRBJ1-5; D is perhaps TRBD1 (6 bases). CDR1 is LNHNV and CDR2 is YYDKDF in the germline V gene (reference sequence). This CDR3 is 14 amino acids long. With 4 bases removed from V and 4 bases from J, the gap between germline ends came to 11 bases. The CDR3 DNA reads as TGTGCCACCAGCACCCAAACAGGGAATCAGCCCCAGCATTTT. It specifies CATSTQTGNQPQHF.

The chain combines TRBV27 with TRBJ2-3, with TRBD2 as a possible D gene (6 bases). Trimming took off 5 bases at V and 0 bases at J, with 27 bases between the two ends. The CDR3 covers 20 residues. Germline V gene lookup returns CDR1 MNHEY and CDR2 SMNVEV (reference sequence). The CDR3 here is CASSPGLWRGVTTSTDTQYF. The CDR3 nucleotides are TGTGCCAGCAGTCCAGGACTATGGCGGGGTGTGACCACTAGCACAGATACGCAGTATTTT.

The V gene is TRBV7-9, the J gene TRBJ2-5; unclear D gene. Germline CDR1 SEHNR, CDR2 FQNEAQ (reference sequence). This CDR3 comprises 15 residues. V gave up 5 bases and J gave up 2 bases, with 15 bases separating them. CDR3 sequence reads: CASSRSGAVQETQYF. CDR3 coding DNA: TGTGCCAGCAGCCGATCGGGTGCGGTTCAAGAGACCCAGTACTTC.

This clone was observed a handful of times. The chain employs TRBV18 and TRBJ1-1, with D possibly matching TRBD1 (5 bases). The CDR3 spans 15 residues. CDR1 KGHSH and CDR2 LQKENI come from the germline V gene. V lost 6 bases to trimming and J lost 4 bases, with 18 bases between them. In nucleotides, the CDR3 is TGTGCCAGCTCGGGGGGACTTCGACAAAGCACTGAAGCTTTCTTT. This codes for CASSGGLRQSTEAFF.

The table lists this clone with a few counts. This rearrangement joins TRBV7-2 to TRBJ2-4; a possible D gene is TRBD1 (7 bases). CDR1 and CDR2 from the germline V gene are SGHTA and FQGNSA. Trimming stripped 5 bases from V and 5 bases from J, with 13 bases between. The CDR3 sequence is 14 residues long. CDR3 loop: CASSAGTAQNIQYF. The CDR3 bases are TGTGCCAGCAGCGCGGGGACAGCTCAAAACATTCAGTACTTC.

This rearrangement joins TRBV4-1 to TRBJ1-4, with 9 bases fitting TRBD1. Unmatched junction bases numbered 7, after V lost 4 bases and J lost 1 base. The CDR3 length is 17 residues. Germline V gene sequence: CDR1 MGHRA, CDR2 YSYEKL. CDR3 in DNA: TGCGCCAGCAGCCTCACAGGGGGCGGGGTAACTAATGAAAAACTGTTTTTT. Its protein is CASSLTGGGVTNEKLFF.